This is a list of T cell receptor beta chains from one sample in a study of T cell responses to AZD1222 COVID-19 vaccine. Data came from immunoSEQ multiplex PCR; TCRdb stores just in-frame clones and leaves some out. In the table there are around 180,000 clones, approximately 94% of which are singletons. The sequencing used peripheral blood, collected 28 days after the second AZD1222 dose. Receptors were obtained from an adult who received the AZD1222 COVID-19 vaccine. Each CDR3 is given with its conserved first and last residue.

>TRBV28
CASSPFTGGSYNEQFF
>TRBV5-1
CASRGALSSYEQYF
>TRBV5-1
CASSGSAGVDTGELFF
>TRBV7-2
CASSHPPGPTSESTDTQYF
>TRBV6-5
CASTPNFNYGYTF
>TRBV18
CASSLSLAWMDTQYF
>TRBV7-2
CASSSHSGAREKLFF
>TRBV7-9
CASSGDRVGSGTDTQYF
>TRBV30
CAWSRVWGQPQHF
>TRBV27
CASSLYTSGELFF
>TRBV10-3
CAIRPARANYGYTF
>TRBV6-1
CASSEGGYQPQHF
>TRBV7-2
CASSRTGAFDGYTF
>TRBV6-2/TRBV6-3
CASTPLAGTGQYF
>TRBV29-1
CSVQGAGNQPQHF
>TRBV19
CASSMGSDGETQYF
>TRBV12-3/TRBV12-4
CASAVTTDTQYF
>TRBV4-1
CASSQAGDPSSYEQYF
>TRBV19
CASNQGKNIQYF
>TRBV5-5
CASSLEVYNEKLFF
>TRBV19
CASSIDRGDFTDTQYF
>TRBV3-1/TRBV3-2
CASSPRGSSNEKLFF
>TRBV7-7
CASSLKDRPNWVISNQPQHF
>TRBV7-8
CASSLGPGTENTEAFF
>TRBV19
CASSRVGKLFF
>TRBV7-8
CASTSGGTGTGELFF
>TRBV13
CASSPPDRDTEAFF
>TRBV18
CASSPLPGRETGEDGYTF
>TRBV6-6
CASRHSPGTNEKLFF
>TRBV19
CASSIRYGTNSYNEQFF
>TRBV2
CASSEMRLTEAFF
>TRBV6-2/TRBV6-3
CASSQLTRRTDTQYF
>TRBV3-1/TRBV3-2
CASSQGSPLTGELFF
>TRBV5-1
CASSSGRRALDEQYF
>TRBV10-3
CAIREFDRTENTEAFF
>TRBV29-1
CSARDSSYEQYF
>TRBV5-1
CASSFGSSYNSPLHF
>TRBV7-3
CASSLNPSNEQFF
>TRBV7-9
CASSQGSGMRNEQFF
>TRBV7-2
CASSLVGFLHF
>TRBV11-3
CASSLDSTRALYNEQFF
>TRBV5-1
CASSPLGGGYEQYF
>TRBV7-9
CASSPSGGGPYEQYF
>TRBV30
CAWSTRTSAYEQYF
>TRBV7-2
CASSPRGQGNYGYTF
>TRBV10-3
CAISESSGVRGNQPQHF
>TRBV7-9
CASSLGGGTGTEAFF
>TRBV6-6
CASSMLQGLEAFF
>TRBV5-4
CASSYRQFTTEAFF
>TRBV5-1
CASSLLGQGARGANVLTF